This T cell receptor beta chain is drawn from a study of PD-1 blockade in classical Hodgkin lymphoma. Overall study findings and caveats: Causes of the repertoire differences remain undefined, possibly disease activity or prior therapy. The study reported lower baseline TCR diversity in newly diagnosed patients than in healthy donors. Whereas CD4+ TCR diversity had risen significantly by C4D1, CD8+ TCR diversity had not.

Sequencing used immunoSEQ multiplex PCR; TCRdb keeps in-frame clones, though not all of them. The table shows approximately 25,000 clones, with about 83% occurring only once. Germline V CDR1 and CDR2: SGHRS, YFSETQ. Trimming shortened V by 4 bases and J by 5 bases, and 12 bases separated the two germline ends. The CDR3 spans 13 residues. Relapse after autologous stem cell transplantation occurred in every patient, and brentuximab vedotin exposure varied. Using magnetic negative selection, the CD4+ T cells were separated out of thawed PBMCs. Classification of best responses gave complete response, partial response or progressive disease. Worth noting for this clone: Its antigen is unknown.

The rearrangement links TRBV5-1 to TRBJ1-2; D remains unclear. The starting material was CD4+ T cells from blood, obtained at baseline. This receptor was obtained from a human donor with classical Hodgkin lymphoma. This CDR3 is CASSPATVYGYTF. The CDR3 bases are TGCGCCAGCAGCCCCGCTACAGTGTATGGCTACACCTTC. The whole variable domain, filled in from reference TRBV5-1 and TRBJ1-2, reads KAGVTQTPRYLIKTRGQQVTLSCSPISGHRSVSWYQQTPGQGLQFLFEYFSETQRNKGNFPGRFSGRQFSNSRSEMNVSTLELGDSALYLCASSPATVYGYTFGSGTRLTVV.